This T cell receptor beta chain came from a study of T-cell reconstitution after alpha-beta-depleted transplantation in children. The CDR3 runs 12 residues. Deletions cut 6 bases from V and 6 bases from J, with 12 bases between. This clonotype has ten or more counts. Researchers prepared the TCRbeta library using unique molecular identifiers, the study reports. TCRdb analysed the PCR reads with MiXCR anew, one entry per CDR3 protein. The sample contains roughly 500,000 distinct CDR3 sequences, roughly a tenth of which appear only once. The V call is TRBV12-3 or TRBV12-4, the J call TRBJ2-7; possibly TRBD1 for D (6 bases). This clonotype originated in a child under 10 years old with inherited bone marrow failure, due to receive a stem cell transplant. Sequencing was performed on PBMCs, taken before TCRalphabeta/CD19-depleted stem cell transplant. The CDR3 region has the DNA TGTGCCAGCAGGGCTGACAGGAGCGAGCAGTACTTC. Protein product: CASRADRSEQYF.